This TCR beta chain comes out of a study of spatial heterogeneity in lung cancer. The time point here: blood at routine non-recurrence follow-up after resection. MiXCR was run by TCRdb on the 5' RACE reads, yielding one entry per CDR3 protein. The data show about 19,000 distinct CDR3 sequences, about 9% seen once. The V gene's germline CDR1 is SGHTA and CDR2 FQGNSA. CDR3 length: 15 residues. The V gene end was trimmed by 3 bases and the J gene end by 8 bases; junction bases not matched to a gene: 5. The sample was PBMCs, taken at follow-up. This receptor was identified in a female donor with early-stage non-small cell lung cancer. V usage is TRBV7-2 and J usage is TRBJ1-6; TRBD1 matches 9 bases. Here the CDR3 reads CASSLGTGTYSPLHF. In nucleotides, the CDR3 is TGTGCCAGCAGCTTGGGGACAGGGACTTATTCACCCCTCCACTTT.